This TCR beta chain was profiled in a study of molecular identifiers for immune sequencing clone quantification. Overall study findings and caveats: Whereas clones above 20 RNA copies held under 1% of naive-cell molecules, they held over 97% of effector molecules. Highly expanded clone sizes could end up underestimated if a barcode were shared by identical TCR molecules.

Sorting selected naive CD8 T cells with a CD8+CD4-CCR7+CD45RA+ phenotype. In preparing bulk TCR libraries, previously described methods and listed TCR primers were used. TCRdb independently ran MiXCR on the PCR reads; one entry per CDR3 protein. The sample lists roughly 300,000 distinct CDR3 sequences, roughly 24% occurring once. With 6 bases removed from V and 3 bases from J, the gap between germline ends came to 18 bases. The CDR3 runs 15 residues. Germline values: CDR1 SGHNT, CDR2 YYREEE (reference sequence). A remark on this clonotype: No antigen is known for it.

This receptor was identified in a human donor in good health. Some libraries in this study had Jurkat cell RNA spiked in. This chain uses TRBV5-4 with TRBJ2-5, with D tentatively TRBD2 (7 bases). Sequencing was done on a sample of naive CD8+ T cells from blood, with Jurkat cell RNA spiked in. Subset of the sample: FACS-sorted CD8+CD4-CCR7+CD45RA+ naive T cells. The CDR3 nucleotides are TGTGCCAGCACCCTTTGGGGGGGCGGTGAAGAGACCCAGTACTTC. Translated, it gives CASTLWGGGEETQYF.